This T cell receptor (beta chain) was identified during a study of regulatory dendritic cells for organ transplantation. Allogeneic regulatory or mature dendritic cells were co-cultured for more than 4 days with CFSE-labeled sorted T cells at 1:10. FACS sorted CD4+ or CD8+ T cells into CD45RA+ naive and CD45RO+ memory. The germline V gene encodes CDR1 KGHSH and CDR2 LQKENI. V was clipped by 5 bases and J by 2 bases; unmatched bases: 3. CDR3 length: 14 residues. About this clone itself: Its specificity is not known.

Profiled with immunoSEQ multiplex PCR; TCRdb holds only in-frame clones, not every one. The sample carries some 10,000 clones, 75% recorded once. The source is a human donor in good health. V is TRBV18 and J is TRBJ1-3; 7 bases map to TRBD1. Sequences were obtained from memory CD4+ T cells from blood cultured with regulatory dendritic cells. The sample's subset: CD45RO+ memory T cells. The CDR3 bases are TGTGCCAGCTCATCCGACAGGGCTGGAAACACCATATATTTT. This translates into CASSSDRAGNTIYF.